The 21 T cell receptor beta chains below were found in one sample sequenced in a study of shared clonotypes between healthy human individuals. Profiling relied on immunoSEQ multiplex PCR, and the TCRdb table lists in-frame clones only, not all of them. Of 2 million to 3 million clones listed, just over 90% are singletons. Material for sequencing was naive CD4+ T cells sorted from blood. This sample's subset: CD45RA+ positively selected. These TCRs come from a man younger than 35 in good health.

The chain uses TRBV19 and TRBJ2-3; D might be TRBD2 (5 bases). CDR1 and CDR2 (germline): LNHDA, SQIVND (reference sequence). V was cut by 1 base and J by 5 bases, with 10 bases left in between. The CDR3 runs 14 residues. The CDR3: CASSIGRGRDTQYF. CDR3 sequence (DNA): TGTGCCAGTAGTATAGGTCGGGGAAGAGATACGCAGTATTTT. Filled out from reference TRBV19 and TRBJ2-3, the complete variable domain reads DGGITQSPKYLFRKEGQNVTLSCEQNLNHDAMYWYRQDPGQGLRLIYYSQIVNDFQKGDIAEGYSVSREKKESFPLTVTSAQKNPTAFYLCASSIGRGRDTQYFGPGTRLTVL.

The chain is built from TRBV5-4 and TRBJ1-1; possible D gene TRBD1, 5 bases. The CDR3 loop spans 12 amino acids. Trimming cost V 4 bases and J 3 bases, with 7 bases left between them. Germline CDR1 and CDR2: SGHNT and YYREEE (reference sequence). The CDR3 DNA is TGTGCCAGCAGCACACAGGACACTGAAGCTTTCTTT. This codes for CASSTQDTEAFF.

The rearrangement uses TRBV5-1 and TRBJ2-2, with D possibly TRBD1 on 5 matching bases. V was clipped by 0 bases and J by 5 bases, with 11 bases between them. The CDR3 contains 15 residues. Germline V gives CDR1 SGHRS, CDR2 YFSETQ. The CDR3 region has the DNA TGCGCCAGCAGCTTGGTATCAGGGTCAACCGGGGAGCTGTTTTTT. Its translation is CASSLVSGSTGELFF.

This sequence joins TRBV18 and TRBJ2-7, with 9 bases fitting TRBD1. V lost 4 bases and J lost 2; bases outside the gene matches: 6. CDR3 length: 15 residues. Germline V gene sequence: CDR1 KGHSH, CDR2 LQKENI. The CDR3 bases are TGTGCCAGCTCACGGGCGGGACAGGGCACCTACGAGCAGTACTTC. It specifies CASSRAGQGTYEQYF.

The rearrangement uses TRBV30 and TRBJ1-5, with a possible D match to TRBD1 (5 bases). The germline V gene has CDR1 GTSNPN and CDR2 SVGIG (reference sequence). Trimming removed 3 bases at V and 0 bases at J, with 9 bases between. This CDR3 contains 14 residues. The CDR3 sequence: CAWSGDLSNQPQHF. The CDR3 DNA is TGTGCCTGGAGCGGGGACCTTAGCAATCAGCCCCAGCATTTT.

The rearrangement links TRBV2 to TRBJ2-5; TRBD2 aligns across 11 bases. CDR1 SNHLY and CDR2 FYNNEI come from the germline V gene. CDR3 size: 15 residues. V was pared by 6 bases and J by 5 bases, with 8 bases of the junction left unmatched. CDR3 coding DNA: TGTGCCAGCAGCTTAGCGGGGGGGCCGATGGAGACCCAGTACTTC. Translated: CASSLAGGPMETQYF.

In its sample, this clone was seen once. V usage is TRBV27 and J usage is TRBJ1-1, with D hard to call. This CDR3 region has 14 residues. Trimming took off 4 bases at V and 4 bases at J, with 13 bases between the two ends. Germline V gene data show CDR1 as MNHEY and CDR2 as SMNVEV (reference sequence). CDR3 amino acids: CASSSPQSRTEAFF. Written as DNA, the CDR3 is TGTGCCAGCAGTTCGCCACAGAGCCGCACTGAAGCTTTCTTT.

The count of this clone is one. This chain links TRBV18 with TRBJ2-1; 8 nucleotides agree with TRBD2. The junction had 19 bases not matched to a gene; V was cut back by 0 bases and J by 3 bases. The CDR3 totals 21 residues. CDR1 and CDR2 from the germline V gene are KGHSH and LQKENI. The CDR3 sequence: CASSPPIAGQIDSIVYNEQFF. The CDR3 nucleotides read TGTGCCAGCTCACCACCCATAGCGGGACAAATCGATTCAATAGTCTACAATGAGCAGTTCTTC.

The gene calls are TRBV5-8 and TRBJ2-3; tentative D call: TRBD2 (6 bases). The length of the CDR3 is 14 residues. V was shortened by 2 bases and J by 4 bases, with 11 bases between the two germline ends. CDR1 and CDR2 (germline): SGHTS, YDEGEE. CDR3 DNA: TGTGCCAGCAGCTTACGGGAGCCCCCAGATACGCAGTATTTT. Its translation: CASSLREPPDTQYF.

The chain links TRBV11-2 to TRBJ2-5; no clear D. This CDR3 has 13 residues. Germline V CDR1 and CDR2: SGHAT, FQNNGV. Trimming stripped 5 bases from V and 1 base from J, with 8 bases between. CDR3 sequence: CASSPTVQETQYF. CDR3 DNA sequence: TGTGCCAGCAGCCCAACCGTCCAAGAGACCCAGTACTTC.

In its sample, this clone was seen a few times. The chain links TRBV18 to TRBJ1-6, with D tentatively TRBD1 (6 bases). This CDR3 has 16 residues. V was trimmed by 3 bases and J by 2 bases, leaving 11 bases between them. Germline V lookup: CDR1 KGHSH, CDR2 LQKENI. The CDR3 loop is CASSPTTGTYNSPLHF. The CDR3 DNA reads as TGTGCCAGCTCACCGACGACAGGAACCTATAATTCACCCCTCCACTTT.

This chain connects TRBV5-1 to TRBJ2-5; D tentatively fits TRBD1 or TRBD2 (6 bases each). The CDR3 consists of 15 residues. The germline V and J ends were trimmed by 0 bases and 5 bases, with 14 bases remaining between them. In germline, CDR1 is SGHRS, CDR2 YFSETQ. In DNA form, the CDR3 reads TGCGCCAGCAGCTTGGAGTTGGGGGGCCGGGAGACCCAGTACTTC. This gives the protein CASSLELGGRETQYF.

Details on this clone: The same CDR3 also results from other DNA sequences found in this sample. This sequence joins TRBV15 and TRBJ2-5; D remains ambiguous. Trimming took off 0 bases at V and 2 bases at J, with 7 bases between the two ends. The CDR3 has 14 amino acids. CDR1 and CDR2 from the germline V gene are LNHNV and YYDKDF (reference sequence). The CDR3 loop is CATSRDRQQETQYF. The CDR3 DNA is TGTGCCACCAGCAGAGATCGCCAGCAAGAGACCCAGTACTTC.

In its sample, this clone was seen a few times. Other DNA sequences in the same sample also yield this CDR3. CDR3 sequence reads: CAWSTGGSYNSPLHF. The CDR3 DNA follows: TGTGCCTGGAGTACAGGGGGGTCCTATAATTCACCCCTCCACTTT. This rearrangement joins TRBV30 to TRBJ1-6, with 8 bases fitting TRBD1. After removal of 2 bases from V and 1 base from J, the junction contained 1 base not matched to a gene. The CDR3 loop spans 15 amino acids. The V gene's germline CDR1 is GTSNPN and CDR2 SVGIG (reference sequence).

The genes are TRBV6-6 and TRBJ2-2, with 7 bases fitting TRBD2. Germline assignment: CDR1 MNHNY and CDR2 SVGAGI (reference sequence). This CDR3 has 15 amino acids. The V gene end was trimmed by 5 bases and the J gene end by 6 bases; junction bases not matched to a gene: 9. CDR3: CASSPPGRDPGELFF. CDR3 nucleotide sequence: TGTGCCAGCAGTCCCCCGGGGAGGGACCCCGGGGAGCTGTTTTTT.

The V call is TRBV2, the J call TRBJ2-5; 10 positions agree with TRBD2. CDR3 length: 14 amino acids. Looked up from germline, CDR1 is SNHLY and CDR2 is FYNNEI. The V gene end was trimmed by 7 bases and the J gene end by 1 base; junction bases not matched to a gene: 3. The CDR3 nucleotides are TGTGCCAGCATCCTAGCGGGGGCCCAAGAGACCCAGTACTTC. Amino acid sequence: CASILAGAQETQYF.

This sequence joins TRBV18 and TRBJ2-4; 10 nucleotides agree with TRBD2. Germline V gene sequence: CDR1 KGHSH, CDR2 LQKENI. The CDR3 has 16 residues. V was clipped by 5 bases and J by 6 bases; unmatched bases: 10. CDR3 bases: TGTGCCAGCTCATCCTGGCTAGCGGGAGCAGGAAACATTCAGTACTTC. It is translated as CASSSWLAGAGNIQYF. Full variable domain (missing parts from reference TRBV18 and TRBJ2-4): NAGVMQNPRHLVRRRGQEARLRCSPMKGHSHVYWYRQLPEEGLKFMVYLQKENIIDESGMPKERFSAEFPKEGPSILRIQQVVRGDSAAYFCASSSWLAGAGNIQYFGAGTRLSVL.

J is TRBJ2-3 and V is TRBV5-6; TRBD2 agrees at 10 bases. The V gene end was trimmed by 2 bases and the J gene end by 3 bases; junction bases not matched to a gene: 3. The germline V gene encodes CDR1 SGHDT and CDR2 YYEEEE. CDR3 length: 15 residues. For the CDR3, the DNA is TGTGCCAGCAGCTTTCCACTAGCGGGAACAGATACGCAGTATTTT. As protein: CASSFPLAGTDTQYF.

The CDR3 sequence: CASRTAASPFAKIPATNEKLFF. In nucleotides, the CDR3 is TGCGCCAGCAGAACGGCCGCCAGCCCCTTTGCGAAGATCCCAGCAACTAATGAAAAACTGTTTTTT. J is TRBJ1-4 and V is TRBV23-1, with D hard to call. TRBV23-1 is recorded as an ORF, its role being uncertain. The V end was cut by 6 bases, the J end by 0 bases, with 32 bases between. This CDR3 comprises 22 residues.

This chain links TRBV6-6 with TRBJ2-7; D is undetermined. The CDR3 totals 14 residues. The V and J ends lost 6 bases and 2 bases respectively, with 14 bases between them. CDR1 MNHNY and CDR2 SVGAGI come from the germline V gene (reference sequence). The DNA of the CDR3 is TGTGCCAGCAGACCAGCTAGTGGGCCCTACGAGCAGTACTTC. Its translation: CASRPASGPYEQYF.

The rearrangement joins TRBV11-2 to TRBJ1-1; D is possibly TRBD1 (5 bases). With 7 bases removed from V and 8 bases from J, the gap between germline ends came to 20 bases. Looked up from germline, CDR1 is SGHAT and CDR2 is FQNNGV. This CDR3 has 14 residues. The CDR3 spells CASTRGQPGVEAFF. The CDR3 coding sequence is TGTGCCAGCACTCGGGGCCAGCCAGGAGTGGAAGCTTTCTTT. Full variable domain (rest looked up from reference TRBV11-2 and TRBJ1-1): EAGVAQSPRYKIIEKRQSVAFWCNPISGHATLYWYQQILGQGPKLLIQFQNNGVVDDSQLPKDRFSAERLKGVDSTLKIQPAKLEDSAVYLCASTRGQPGVEAFFGQGTRLTVV.